A selection of T cell receptor beta chains follows, all from one sample in a study of T-cell memory formation after mild COVID-19. TCRdb fed the 5' RACE reads into MiXCR, producing one record per CDR3 protein. This sample has roughly 62,000 distinct CDR3 sequences, with roughly 10% found just once. Sequencing input: PBMCs or a T cell subset sorted from them (not recorded which). Receptor source: a man between 18 and 29 years old who had mild COVID-19 (a few samples of this study predate the infection). Cell type and time point are not known. Both conserved end residues are part of each CDR3. The D gene is left open where the match is weak. Size tells how often a clone was seen (once, few, many) or the class of an expanded clone, and some rows leave it out.

d_gene	abundance	v_gene	j_gene	CDR3aa	CDR3nt
NA	NA	TRBV2	TRBJ2-2	CDSSEVGGRTGELFF	TGTGACAGCAGTGAGGTGGGGGGACGAACCGGGGAGCTGTTTTTT
NA	few	TRBV19	TRBJ2-3	CASSEQDQRDTQYF	TGTGCCAGTAGCGAACAGGATCAGCGAGATACGCAGTATTTT
NA	few	TRBV28	TRBJ1-5	CASTHGGQPQHF	TGTGCCAGCACCCACGGGGGTCAGCCCCAGCATTTT
NA	few	TRBV11-2	TRBJ2-2	CASSLWLASTGELFF	TGTGCCAGCAGCTTATGGCTAGCTAGCACCGGGGAGCTGTTTTTT
TRBD1	many	TRBV7-6	TRBJ1-1	CASSSLDRPEAFF	TGTGCCAGCAGCTCATTGGACAGGCCTGAAGCTTTCTTT
NA	few	TRBV4-1	TRBJ1-2	CASSQDPGSYGYTF	TGCGCCAGCAGCCAAGATCCCGGTAGCTATGGCTACACCTTC
TRBD2	many	TRBV5-4	TRBJ2-3	CASRPAGGPSDTQYF	TGTGCCAGCAGACCTGCGGGGGGGCCTTCAGATACGCAGTATTTT
NA	NA	TRBV18	TRBJ1-1	CASSAVGDNTEAFF	TGTGCCAGCTCAGCGGTGGGGGATAACACTGAAGCTTTCTTT
NA	NA	TRBV6-6	TRBJ2-3	CASSYGTRFTDTQYF	TGTGCCAGCAGTTACGGAACTAGATTCACAGATACGCAGTATTTT
NA	NA	TRBV6-5	TRBJ2-3	CASSYSGRGLGTSTDTQYF	TGTGCCAGCAGTTACTCGGGTCGGGGACTCGGGACTAGCACAGATACGCAGTATTTT
NA	many	TRBV7-8	TRBJ2-1	CASSPREPLRVNEQFF	TGTGCCAGCAGCCCCAGGGAGCCCCTGAGAGTCAATGAGCAGTTCTTC
NA	few	TRBV6-5	TRBJ2-5	CASSYSGRGETQYF	TGTGCCAGCAGTTACTCGGGCAGGGGAGAGACCCAGTACTTC
NA	few	TRBV6-5	TRBJ1-3	CASSGSGNTIYF	TGTGCCAGCAGTGGCAGTGGAAACACCATATATTTT
TRBD1	few	TRBV18	TRBJ1-1	CASSPPYGTGRGNTEAFF	TGTGCCAGCTCACCACCGTACGGGACAGGGCGCGGTAACACTGAAGCTTTCTTT
TRBD1	many	TRBV6-5	TRBJ2-2	CASRRGQGTTGELFF	TGTGCCAGCAGAAGGGGACAGGGGACGACCGGGGAGCTGTTTTTT
NA	few	TRBV12-3/TRBV12-4	TRBJ2-6	CASSPRGRSGANVLTF	TGTGCCAGCAGTCCCCGAGGCCGCTCTGGGGCCAACGTCCTGACTTTC
NA	NA	TRBV7-9	TRBJ2-5	CASRFGGGQIQETQYF	TGTGCCAGCAGATTTGGGGGGGGACAAATTCAAGAGACCCAGTACTTC
TRBD1	NA	TRBV7-3	TRBJ2-2	CASSWTGNTGELFF	TGTGCCAGCAGTTGGACAGGGAACACCGGGGAGCTGTTTTTT
NA	NA	TRBV12-3/TRBV12-4	TRBJ1-5	CASSSTGGGAGQPQHF	TGTGCCAGCAGTTCGACCGGGGGGGGCGCGGGGCAGCCCCAGCATTTT
TRBD2	few	TRBV18	TRBJ2-3	CASSPTSGGATDTQYF	TGTGCCAGCTCACCGACTAGCGGGGGGGCAACAGATACGCAGTATTTT
TRBD1	few	TRBV29-1	TRBJ2-5	CSVGGTGGTQYF	TGCAGCGTTGGAGGGACAGGGGGGACCCAGTACTTC
TRBD2	many	TRBV5-1	TRBJ2-3	CASSPTSSGELQDTQYF	TGCGCCAGCAGCCCGACCTCTAGCGGGGAGCTTCAAGATACGCAGTATTTT
TRBD1	many	TRBV28	TRBJ2-2	CASRSLRGSTGELFF	TGTGCCAGCAGGAGCCTCAGGGGGAGCACCGGGGAGCTGTTTTTT
NA	NA	TRBV7-2	TRBJ1-3	CASSSRGLNTIYF	TGTGCCAGCAGCTCCCGGGGGTTGAACACCATATATTTT
TRBD2	NA	TRBV5-1	TRBJ2-5	CASSLVPSGGDETQYF	TGCGCCAGCAGCTTGGTACCTAGCGGGGGTGATGAGACCCAGTACTTC
NA	NA	TRBV12-3/TRBV12-4	TRBJ1-5	CASSPDSNQPQHF	TGTGCCAGCAGCCCCGATAGCAATCAGCCCCAGCATTTT
NA	few	TRBV7-6	TRBJ2-3	CASGGAGTDTQYF	TGTGCCAGCGGGGGGGCCGGCACAGATACGCAGTATTTT
NA	NA	TRBV25-1	TRBJ1-6	CASSEGKPINSPLHF	TGTGCCAGCAGTGAGGGGAAACCCATAAATTCACCCCTCCACTTT
TRBD2	few	TRBV7-2	TRBJ2-4	CASSLGFSGGADIQYF	TGTGCCAGCAGCTTAGGATTTAGCGGGGGGGCCGACATTCAGTACTTC
TRBD1	NA	TRBV12-5	TRBJ2-3	CASRDRVTDTQYF	TGTGCTAGCCGGGACAGGGTAACAGATACGCAGTATTTT
NA	many	TRBV28	TRBJ2-5	CASSPRPGTQYF	TGTGCCAGCAGCCCCCGCCCGGGGACCCAGTACTTC
NA	NA	TRBV5-4	TRBJ2-1	CASSHDSPVYNEQFF	TGTGCCAGCAGCCATGACAGTCCCGTCTACAATGAGCAGTTCTTC
TRBD1	NA	TRBV27	TRBJ1-2	CASRRQGVEYGYTF	TGTGCCAGCAGGCGACAGGGGGTAGAATATGGCTACACCTTC
NA	NA	TRBV27	TRBJ2-5	CASSSAQDLETQYF	TGTGCCAGCAGTTCCGCACAGGATTTGGAGACCCAGTACTTC
NA	NA	TRBV12-3/TRBV12-4	TRBJ1-5	CASSPPFRGDQPQHF	TGTGCCAGCAGTCCCCCCTTTCGGGGAGACCAGCCCCAGCATTTT
NA	NA	TRBV5-4	TRBJ2-1	CASSLDENNEQFF	TGTGCCAGCAGCTTGGACGAGAACAATGAGCAGTTCTTC
TRBD1	NA	TRBV28	TRBJ2-3	CASSQDRGQADTQYF	TGTGCCAGCAGTCAAGACAGGGGGCAGGCAGATACGCAGTATTTT
TRBD2	few	TRBV13	TRBJ2-5	CASSLVSGGFQETQYF	TGTGCCAGCAGCTTAGTTAGCGGGGGCTTCCAAGAGACCCAGTACTTC
TRBD2	many	TRBV7-2	TRBJ2-3	CASSYIAGVTDTQYF	TGTGCCAGCAGCTACATCGCGGGGGTGACGGATACGCAGTATTTT
TRBD2	few	TRBV5-6	TRBJ2-7	CASSGGGAYEQYF	TGTGCCAGCAGCGGCGGGGGGGCTTACGAGCAGTACTTC
NA	NA	TRBV3-1	TRBJ2-7	CASSPPGRRGEGEQYF	TGTGCCAGCAGCCCCCCCGGAAGGAGGGGGGAGGGCGAGCAGTACTTC
NA	few	TRBV4-2	TRBJ1-4	CASSQELRTELNEKLFF	TGTGCCAGCAGCCAAGAATTGAGGACCGAGCTTAATGAAAAACTGTTTTTT
TRBD1	few	TRBV3-1	TRBJ2-2	CASSQLDRVRGELFF	TGTGCCAGCAGCCAACTGGACAGGGTTAGGGGGGAGCTGTTTTTT
NA	few	TRBV20-1	TRBJ2-4	CSAKYQAKNIQYF	TGCAGTGCAAAATACCAAGCCAAAAACATTCAGTACTTC
TRBD1	many	TRBV7-2	TRBJ2-5	CASSLGGTGVRETQYF	TGTGCCAGCAGCTTAGGGGGGACAGGGGTCCGAGAGACCCAGTACTTC
NA	NA	TRBV20-1	TRBJ1-2	CSASLGGHGYTF	TGCAGTGCTAGCCTAGGAGGGCATGGCTACACCTTC
NA	few	TRBV7-2	TRBJ2-2	CASSLEVGELFF	TGTGCCAGCAGCTTAGAGGTCGGGGAGCTGTTTTTT
NA	few	TRBV7-2	TRBJ2-3	CASSSVVDTQYF	TGTGCCAGCAGCTCGGTGGTAGATACGCAGTATTTT
NA	few	TRBV27	TRBJ2-7	CASSTRWGSAYEQYF	TGTGCCAGCAGTACGAGGTGGGGGAGTGCCTACGAGCAGTACTTC
TRBD1	NA	TRBV11-2	TRBJ2-3	CASSHYRGPPDTQYF	TGTGCCAGCAGCCACTACAGGGGGCCCCCAGATACGCAGTATTTT
NA	NA	TRBV7-7	TRBJ1-1	CASSIGRNTEAFF	TGTGCTAGCAGCATAGGACGGAACACTGAAGCTTTCTTT
NA	NA	TRBV10-3	TRBJ1-2	CAISDSSYGYTF	TGTGCCATCAGTGACTCCAGTTATGGCTACACCTTC
NA	NA	TRBV5-1	TRBJ1-2	CASSLDGDYGYTF	TGCGCCAGCAGCTTGGACGGGGATTATGGCTACACCTTC
NA	many	TRBV5-1	TRBJ2-3	CASSSRDFTDTQYF	TGCGCCAGCAGCTCACGGGATTTCACAGATACGCAGTATTTT
NA	many	TRBV5-5	TRBJ1-1	CASSLMLGLNTEAFF	TGTGCCAGCAGCTTGATGCTTGGACTGAACACTGAAGCTTTCTTT
TRBD1	NA	TRBV20-1	TRBJ2-5	CSARFGTAIRETQYF	TGCAGTGCTAGATTTGGGACAGCGATTCGAGAGACCCAGTACTTC
TRBD2	few	TRBV7-2	TRBJ2-7	CASSLVSRGDPYEQYF	TGTGCCAGCAGCTTAGTCTCGCGGGGGGATCCCTACGAGCAGTACTTC
TRBD1	NA	TRBV12-5	TRBJ1-1	CASGLGGRTEAFF	TGTGCTAGTGGTTTAGGGGGCCGAACTGAAGCTTTCTTT
TRBD2	once	TRBV7-8	TRBJ2-1	CAGSASGLAAYNEQFF	TGTGCCGGCAGCGCCTCCGGACTAGCTGCCTACAATGAGCAGTTCTTC
NA	NA	TRBV7-8	TRBJ2-5	CASSLDLLARGEGTQYF	TGTGCCAGCAGCTTAGATCTACTAGCCCGCGGCGAAGGGACCCAGTACTTC